These T cell receptor beta chains were read from a single sample in a study of blood T cells in healthy people across ages. MiXCR, applied by TCRdb to the 5' RACE reads, yields one record per CDR3 protein. Of about 1.8 million distinct CDR3 sequences listed, about 50% are singletons. The sample comprised blood. These TCRs come from a woman aged 40 to 50 in good health. Both conserved end residues are part of each CDR3. D genes are given only for firm matches. A clone size is listed for some rows: how often the clone was seen (once, few, many), or a class if it is expanded.

TRBJ2-7,TRBD1,TRBV20-1,few,CSASGQGPSYEQYF,TGCAGTGCTAGTGGACAGGGACCTTCCTACGAGCAGTACTTC
TRBJ1-6,NA,TRBV6-4,NA,CASSVASSYNSPLHF,TGTGCCAGCAGTGTCGCGAGCTCCTATAATTCACCCCTCCACTTT
TRBJ1-2,NA,TRBV14,NA,CASSQGSTYGYTF,TGTGCCAGCAGCCAGGGCAGTACCTATGGCTACACCTTC
TRBJ1-2,NA,TRBV9,NA,CASSPLGRDSTF,TGTGCCAGCAGCCCACTGGGAAGGGACTCCACCTTC
TRBJ1-4,NA,TRBV7-2,NA,CATGGGPNEKLFF,TGTGCCACCGGCGGGGGGCCGAATGAAAAACTGTTTTTT
TRBJ2-7,NA,TRBV28,NA,CASSPPGIIPPRDEQYF,TGTGCCAGCAGTCCACCTGGAATTATCCCCCCGAGGGACGAGCAGTACTTC
TRBJ2-1,NA,TRBV27,once,CASSSTGLAQFF,TGTGCCAGCAGTTCCACAGGGCTCGCCCAGTTCTTC
TRBJ2-3,NA,TRBV6-2/TRBV6-3,once,CASSSWSGVADTQYF,TGTGCCAGCAGTTCGTGGTCGGGCGTTGCAGATACGCAGTATTTT
TRBJ2-1,NA,TRBV7-2,NA,CASSLAGQSINSEQFF,TGTGCCAGCAGCTTAGCCGGACAGAGCATCAACAGTGAGCAGTTCTTC
TRBJ2-7,NA,TRBV24-1,NA,CATRIFGHPSYEQYF,TGTGCCACCAGAATATTTGGACATCCTTCCTACGAGCAGTACTTC
TRBJ1-5,NA,TRBV20-1,NA,CSARGGAQPQHF,TGCAGTGCTAGGGGAGGGGCTCAGCCCCAGCATTTT
TRBJ1-2,NA,TRBV15,NA,CATSASRGLNYGYTF,TGTGCCACCAGCGCATCGAGAGGCCTTAACTATGGCTACACCTTC
TRBJ1-1,NA,TRBV6-5,NA,CASSYSRGIDTEAFF,TGTGCCAGCAGTTACTCGAGGGGCATTGACACTGAAGCTTTCTTT
TRBJ2-1,TRBD1,TRBV5-5,NA,CASSLPGQGARNEQFF,TGTGCCAGCAGCCTGCCGGGACAGGGGGCGAGGAATGAGCAGTTCTTC
TRBJ2-7,TRBD1,TRBV6-2/TRBV6-3,few,CASRFGQGEQYF,TGTGCCAGCAGATTCGGACAGGGCGAGCAGTACTTC
TRBJ2-7,NA,TRBV7-6,few,CASSRGEIYEQYF,TGTGCCAGCAGCCGCGGGGAAATCTACGAGCAGTACTTC
TRBJ2-5,NA,TRBV24-1,NA,CATSAGAREETQYF,TGTGCCACCAGTGCTGGGGCGCGAGAAGAGACCCAGTACTTC
TRBJ1-2,TRBD1,TRBV20-1,NA,CSAIQGGYGYTF,TGCAGTGCTATCCAGGGGGGCTATGGCTACACCTTC
TRBJ1-2,NA,TRBV6-1,few,CASRASSNYGYTF,TGTGCCAGCAGAGCCTCTTCTAACTATGGCTACACCTTC
TRBJ1-2,TRBD1,TRBV6-5,NA,CASSDSGTGYGYTF,TGTGCCAGCAGCGACTCCGGGACAGGGTATGGCTACACCTTC
TRBJ2-7,NA,TRBV6-2/TRBV6-3,few,CASSYECGRAGTENYEQYF,TGTGCCAGCAGTTACGAATGCGGTCGGGCGGGGACAGAGAACTACGAGCAGTACTTC
TRBJ2-7,NA,TRBV13,NA,CASSPSSGCEQYF,TGTGCCAGCAGCCCGAGTTCAGGGTGCGAGCAGTACTTC
TRBJ2-7,TRBD1,TRBV6-2/TRBV6-3,NA,CASRQGPNSYEQYF,TGTGCCAGCAGACAGGGGCCCAATTCCTACGAGCAGTACTTC
TRBJ2-7,NA,TRBV29-1,few,CSVEGEGYEQYF,TGCAGCGTTGAGGGCGAGGGCTACGAGCAGTACTTC
TRBJ2-6,NA,TRBV2,once,CASIGGVHVLTF,TGTGCCAGCATAGGGGGGGTCCACGTCCTGACTTTC
TRBJ1-1,NA,TRBV15,NA,CATSRDLWGPDEAFF,TGTGCCACCAGCAGAGATCTCTGGGGCCCAGATGAAGCTTTCTTT
TRBJ1-1,NA,TRBV20-1,NA,CSAREQGTEAFF,TGCAGTGCTAGAGAACAGGGAACTGAAGCTTTCTTT
TRBJ2-2,TRBD1,TRBV6-6,NA,CASRMTGGKANTGELFF,TGTGCCAGCAGAATGACAGGGGGCAAAGCGAACACCGGGGAGCTGTTTTTT
TRBJ2-1,TRBD2,TRBV20-1,few,CSARDPDSGGARNEQFF,TGCAGTGCTAGAGACCCAGATAGCGGGGGGGCTCGTAATGAGCAGTTCTTC
TRBJ2-7,NA,TRBV29-1,few,CSVEAPDGALLNEQYF,TGCAGCGTTGAAGCGCCGGACGGCGCACTCCTGAACGAGCAGTACTTC
TRBJ2-3,TRBD2,TRBV28,NA,CASSPGTSGRATQYF,TGTGCCAGCAGTCCCGGGACTAGCGGCCGGGCTACGCAGTATTTT
TRBJ2-7,NA,TRBV5-5,many,CASSFFGAYEQYF,TGTGCCAGCAGCTTCTTTGGCGCCTACGAGCAGTACTTC
TRBJ2-3,TRBD2,TRBV20-1,few,CSAPGTSGLTSTDTQYF,TGCAGTGCCCCCGGGACTAGCGGGTTAACTAGCACAGATACGCAGTATTTT
TRBJ1-2,NA,TRBV7-9,NA,CASSLGSLGAYGYTF,TGTGCCAGCAGCTTAGGGAGCTTGGGGGCCTATGGCTACACCTTC
TRBJ2-3,TRBD2,TRBV7-2,NA,CASGRESRTDTQYF,TGTGCCAGCGGGAGGGAATCCCGCACAGATACGCAGTATTTT
TRBJ2-4,TRBD2,TRBV7-8,NA,CASSLASGRKNIQYF,TGTGCCAGCAGCTTAGCGAGCGGGAGGAAAAACATTCAGTACTTC
TRBJ2-1,NA,TRBV4-3,few,CASSQELVGGVYNEQFF,TGCGCCAGCAGCCAAGAATTGGTGGGGGGCGTCTACAATGAGCAGTTCTTC
TRBJ2-7,TRBD1,TRBV28,NA,CASSPSDRGDEQYF,TGTGCCAGCAGTCCCTCGGACAGGGGAGATGAGCAGTACTTC
TRBJ1-2,TRBD1,TRBV20-1,NA,CSARLSRGNYGYTF,TGCAGTGCTAGACTGAGCAGGGGGAACTATGGCTACACCTTC
TRBJ2-5,TRBD2,TRBV9,NA,CASSVLGTSGYQETQYF,TGTGCCAGCAGCGTCCTGGGGACTAGCGGTTACCAAGAGACCCAGTACTTC
TRBJ2-3,TRBD1,TRBV7-9,few,CASAGIRDRGIDTQYF,TGTGCCAGCGCGGGCATCCGGGACAGGGGGATTGATACGCAGTATTTT
TRBJ1-6,NA,TRBV5-1,NA,CASSLSGSGTEYHSPLHF,TGCGCCAGCAGCTTGAGCGGATCGGGTACAGAGTACCATTCACCCCTCCACTTT
TRBJ1-1,NA,TRBV7-2,few,CASSLARGAGTEAFF,TGTGCCAGCAGCTTAGCGAGGGGCGCCGGCACTGAAGCTTTCTTT
TRBJ2-7,TRBD2,TRBV4-2,NA,CASSQASGAEGDEQYF,TGTGCCAGCAGCCAAGCGAGCGGGGCAGAAGGAGACGAGCAGTACTTC
TRBJ1-2,TRBD1,TRBV9,many,CASSPGTGGRGYTF,TGTGCCAGCAGCCCAGGGACAGGGGGCCGTGGCTACACCTTC